This T cell receptor beta chain is from a study of T cells after yellow fever vaccination. Study-wide results and limits: Most primary-vaccination clones reappeared after the booster (just under 98% CD4, 75% to 90% CD8). Peaking faster, on day 5 versus 15, the secondary response was nonetheless weaker. Abundant clonotypes from the bulk population could get into FACS-sorted repertoires as contaminants.

CDR3 length equals 13 residues. With 4 bases removed from V and 5 bases from J, the gap between germline ends came to 11 bases. The germline CDR1 and CDR2 sequences are LGHDT and YNNKEL (reference sequence). Regarding this clonotype: What it binds is unknown.

TCR cDNA, made by 5'RACE template switching, carried an added universal primer site and UMIs. TCRdb reprocessed the 5' RACE reads with MiXCR, giving one entry per CDR3 protein. This table has about 260,000 distinct CDR3 sequences, 10% to 15% appearing once. This chain joins TRBV3-1 and TRBJ1-1; no clear D gene. The sample was CD4+ T cells sorted from PBMCs, taken 45 days after the yellow fever booster vaccination. This TCR derives from a young man who received the YFV17D yellow fever vaccine. This CDR3 is CASSPDGRTEAFF. In nucleotides, the CDR3 is TGTGCCAGCAGCCCAGATGGGAGGACTGAAGCTTTCTTT.